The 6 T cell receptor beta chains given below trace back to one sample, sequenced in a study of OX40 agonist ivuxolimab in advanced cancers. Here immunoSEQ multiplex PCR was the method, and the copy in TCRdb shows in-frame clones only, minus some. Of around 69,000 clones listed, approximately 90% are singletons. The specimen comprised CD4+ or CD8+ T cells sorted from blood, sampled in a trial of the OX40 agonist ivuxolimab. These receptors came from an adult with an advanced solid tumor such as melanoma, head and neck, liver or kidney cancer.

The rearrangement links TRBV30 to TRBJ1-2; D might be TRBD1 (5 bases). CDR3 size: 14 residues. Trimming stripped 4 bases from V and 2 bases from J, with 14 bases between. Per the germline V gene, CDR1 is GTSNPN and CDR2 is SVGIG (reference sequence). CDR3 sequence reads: CAWIFAGGNYGYTF. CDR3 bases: TGTGCCTGGATCTTTGCCGGGGGGAACTATGGCTACACCTTC.

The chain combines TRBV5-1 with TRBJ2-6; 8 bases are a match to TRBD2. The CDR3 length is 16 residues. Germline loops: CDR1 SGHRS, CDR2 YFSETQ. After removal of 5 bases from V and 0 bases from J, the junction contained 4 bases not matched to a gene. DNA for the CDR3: TGCGCCAGCAGACCTAGCGGGCCCTCTGGGGCCAACGTCCTGACTTTC. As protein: CASRPSGPSGANVLTF.

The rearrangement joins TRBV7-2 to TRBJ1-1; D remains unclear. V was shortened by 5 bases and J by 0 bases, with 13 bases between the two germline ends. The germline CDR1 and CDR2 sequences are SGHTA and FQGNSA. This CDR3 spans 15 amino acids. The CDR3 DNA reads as TGTGCCAGCAGCCGGAACGGCATCCTGAACACTGAAGCTTTCTTT. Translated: CASSRNGILNTEAFF.

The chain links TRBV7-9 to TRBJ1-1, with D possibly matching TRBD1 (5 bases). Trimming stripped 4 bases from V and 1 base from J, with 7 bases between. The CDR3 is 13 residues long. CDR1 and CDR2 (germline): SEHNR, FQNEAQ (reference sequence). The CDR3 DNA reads TGTGCCAGCAGCTCGACAGAGAACACTGAAGCTTTCTTT. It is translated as CASSSTENTEAFF. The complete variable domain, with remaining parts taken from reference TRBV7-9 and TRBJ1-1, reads DTGVSQNPRHKITKRGQNVTFRCDPISEHNRLYWYRQTLGQGPEFLTYFQNEAQLEKSRLLSDRFSAERPKGSFSTLEIQRTEQGDSAMYLCASSSTENTEAFFGQGTRLTVV.

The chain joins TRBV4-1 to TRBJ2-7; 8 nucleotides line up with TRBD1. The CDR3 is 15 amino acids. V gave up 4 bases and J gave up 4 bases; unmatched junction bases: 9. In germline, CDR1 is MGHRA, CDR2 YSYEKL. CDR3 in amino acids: CASSPGQGPGYEQYF. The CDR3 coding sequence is TGCGCCAGCAGCCCCGGACAGGGCCCCGGTTACGAGCAGTACTTC.

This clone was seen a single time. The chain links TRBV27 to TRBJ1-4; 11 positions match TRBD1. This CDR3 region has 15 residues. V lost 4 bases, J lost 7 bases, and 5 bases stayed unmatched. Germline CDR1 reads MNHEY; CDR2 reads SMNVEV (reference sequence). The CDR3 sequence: CASSYVGTGGEKLFF. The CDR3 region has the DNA TGTGCCAGCAGTTACGTTGGGACAGGGGGTGAAAAACTGTTTTTT.